This record looks at one T cell receptor (beta chain) sequence and its context. Its target is unknown. This specimen belongs to a study of OX40 agonist ivuxolimab in advanced cancers. Overall study context: With ivuxolimab, an agonistic anti-OX40 (CD134) antibody, patients were treated. The study's findings and limits: Clones of CD4+ and CD8+ blood T cells grew by week 6 at doses of 0.1 to 3.0 mg/kg.

Per the germline V gene, CDR1 is SGHTA and CDR2 is FQGTGA. V was pared by 8 bases and J by 0 bases, with 9 bases between. This CDR3 has 13 amino acids. Measured with immunoSEQ multiplex PCR; TCRdb has only the in-frame clones, and not every one. The sample includes about 70,000 clones, approximately 91% of them seen just once. The TCR sequence derives from an adult with an advanced solid tumor such as melanoma, head and neck, liver or kidney cancer. The source was CD4+ or CD8+ T cells sorted from blood, collected in a trial of the OX40 agonist ivuxolimab. The chain couples TRBV7-3 to TRBJ2-3, with a possible D match to TRBD1 (5 bases). The CDR3 sequence is CASGKGSTDTQYF. Here the CDR3 DNA reads TGTGCCAGCGGGAAGGGGAGCACAGATACGCAGTATTTT.